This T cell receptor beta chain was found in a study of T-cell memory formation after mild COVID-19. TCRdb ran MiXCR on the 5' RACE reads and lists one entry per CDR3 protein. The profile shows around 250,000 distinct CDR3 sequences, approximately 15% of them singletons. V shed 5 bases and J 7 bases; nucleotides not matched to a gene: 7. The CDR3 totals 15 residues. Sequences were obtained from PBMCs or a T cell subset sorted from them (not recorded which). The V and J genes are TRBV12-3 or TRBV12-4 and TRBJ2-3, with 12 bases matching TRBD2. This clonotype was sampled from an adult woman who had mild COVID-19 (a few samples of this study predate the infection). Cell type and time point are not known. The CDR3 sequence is CASSPTSGSKNTQYF. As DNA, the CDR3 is TGTGCCAGCAGTCCGACTAGCGGGAGTAAAAATACGCAGTATTTT.